This T cell receptor beta chain was documented in a study of technical replicates of blood from several donors. V lost 6 bases to trimming and J lost 6 bases; unmatched junction nucleotides: 12. The CDR3 length is 16 residues. CDR1 and CDR2 from the germline V gene are SGHTA and FQGTGA. The data were produced by immunoSEQ multiplex PCR, yet TCRdb's version contains in-frame clones alone and is incomplete. Here the sample spans about 60,000 clones, approximately 86% being singletons. The receptor comes from a human donor in good health. Some clones in this sample may be carry-over from other donors' samples. The specimen sequenced was PBMCs. The chain joins TRBV7-3 to TRBJ2-2; TRBD1 aligns across 8 bases. The CDR3 sequence is CASRPIDRGRAGELFF. DNA for the CDR3: TGTGCCAGCAGGCCCATCGACAGGGGAAGAGCCGGGGAGCTGTTTTTT.